This entry features one T cell receptor (beta chain) sequence. This receptor's antigen is unknown. No per-base quality is available; no much larger clone lies one base away. V is pruned by 4 bases and J by 5 bases, leaving 10 bases of the junction without a gene match. Sequences SNHLY (CDR1) and FYNNEI (CDR2) are obtained from the germline V gene. From the cysteine through the phenylalanine, the CDR3 covers 15 amino acids. Solely the CDR3 DNA is kept, with 45 bases framed from the first base. This entry comes from a study of beta chain features in type 1 diabetes (dated by TCRdb to 2016 to 2019). Study-wide context: No differences in mean age, gender distribution, total cell number or subset yield were found between patients and healthy donors. Whereas all 30 or so donors provided naive and central memory subsets, regulatory and stem cell-like memory subsets were isolated from just 8 patients and roughly 8 healthy donors. The study compared the TCRB repertoires of sorted circulating CD4+ T cell subsets in recently diagnosed type 1 diabetes patients with those in matched healthy donors. Across all samples, fewer than 130 million sorted cells were examined, and cell number per subset correlated strongly with RNA yield. Here is what the overall study found, with its caveats: Because the HLA sub-analyses included only small numbers of individuals, any influence of HLA type on TCRB rearrangement was left unresolved. Because cDNA was sequenced instead of genomic DNA, activated cells with high expression could be over-represented, although the groups did not differ in activation or CD3 levels. The naive, central memory and regulatory TCRB repertoires appeared to resemble one another more closely among patients than among healthy donors. A moderate but significant shortening of TCRB CDR3 length was observed in type 1 diabetes patients in all four CD4+ subsets. At VDJ recombination sites, type 1 diabetes patients had fewer insertions and more deleted nucleotides, which implies abnormalities in thymic rearrangement. Shorter templates might have been favored by PCR, but patient and control samples were amplified and corrected together, so both groups would have been affected equally by any skew.

Each donor gave one peripheral blood draw, averaging approximately 110 mL, which was collected into heparinised tubes. Using a panel that included CD45RO, CCR7, CD25, CD127, CD95 and CD27, naive, central memory, regulatory and stem cell-like memory CD4+ T cells were sorted on a BD FACSAria II. All sorted populations exceeded 95% purity. Right away, PBMCs were isolated by Lymphoprep density gradient centrifugation and were stained directly, with no culture step. So that batch effects would be minimized, each experiment stained and sorted samples in pairs, pairing one healthy donor with one patient. All of the isolated RNA was reverse transcribed with the High Capacity cDNA Reverse Transcription Kit, so expressed TCRB transcripts were sequenced. Naive, central memory and regulatory T cell samples underwent deep immunoSEQ sequencing, averaging roughly 3.5 million total reads per sample. Sorted cells were lysed in RLT buffer and RNA was extracted with DNase-treated RNeasy Micro or Mini kits, depending on cell number. To prevent cross-contamination, every cell subset was processed on its own, while patient and healthy donor samples were processed together. TCRB sequences were amplified from cDNA with the immunoSEQ multiplex PCR, producing 87-bp fragments spanning the CDR3 region. Sequencing of the amplicons was done on the Illumina HiSeq platform. Regarding the original processing steps: PCR bias was corrected computationally using synthetic template baselines, and reads within Hamming distance 2 were collapsed, with unmergeable singletons discarded. Reads were aligned against IMGT so that V, D and J genes, CDR3 length and insertions or deletions at six rearrangement sites could be assigned. Clonotype counts were normalized to sorted cell number within each subset before computing true diversity and Gini coefficients with the tcR R package. The overlap coefficient, calculated on TCRB nucleotide sequences, was used to quantify repertoire sharing. TCRdb provides this immuneACCESS table in a form limited to in-frame rearrangements. Some clones are lacking; in checked studies, under half of them reflect an unresolved V gene, and why the rest are absent is not known. V and J calls plus clone size are reproduced from that table; the DNA served to infer D and trimming. The sample profile shows around 40,000 clones; approximately 70% of them were found once. The top ten hold about 2.1% of the sample.

Rearrangement joined TRBV2 to TRBJ2-5, with 7 bases aligning to TRBD1. Sample: Tregs from blood. The sample's cell subset or site label, decoded: regulatory CD4+ T cells. The sequence was collected from a young woman with type 1 diabetes. The CDR3 region has the sequence CASSGLAGGSETQYF. The base sequence is TGTGCCAGCAGTGGTTTGGCAGGGGGATCGGAGACCCAGTACTTC.